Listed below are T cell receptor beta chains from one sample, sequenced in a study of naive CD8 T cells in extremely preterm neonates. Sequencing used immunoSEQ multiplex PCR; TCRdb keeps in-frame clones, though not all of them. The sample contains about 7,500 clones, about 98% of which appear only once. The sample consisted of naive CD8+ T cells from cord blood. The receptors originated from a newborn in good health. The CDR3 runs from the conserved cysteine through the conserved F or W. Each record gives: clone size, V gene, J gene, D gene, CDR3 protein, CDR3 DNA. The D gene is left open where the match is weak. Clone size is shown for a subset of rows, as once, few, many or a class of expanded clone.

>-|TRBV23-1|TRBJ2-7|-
CASSFGTGIPYEQYF
TGCGCCAGCAGCTTTGGAACAGGGATACCCTACGAGCAGTACTTC
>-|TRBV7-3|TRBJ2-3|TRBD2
CASSPGTSGGAADTQYF
TGTGCCAGCAGCCCAGGGACTAGCGGGGGGGCAGCAGATACGCAGTATTTT
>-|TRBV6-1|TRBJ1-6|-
CASSEVVPENSPLHF
TGTGCCAGCAGTGAAGTGGTTCCCGAGAATTCACCCCTCCACTTT
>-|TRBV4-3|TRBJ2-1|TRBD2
CASSQALAGAPNEQFF
TGCGCCAGCAGCCAAGCCCTAGCGGGGGCCCCTAATGAGCAGTTCTTC
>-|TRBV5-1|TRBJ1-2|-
CASSTNREGYTF
TGCGCCAGCAGCACAAACAGGGAGGGCTACACCTTC
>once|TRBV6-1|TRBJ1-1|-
CASRGRIMNTEAFF
TGTGCCAGCAGGGGCAGGATTATGAACACTGAAGCTTTCTTT
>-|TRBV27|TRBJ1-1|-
CASSLLRGTEAFF
TGTGCCAGCAGTCTTCTAAGGGGGACTGAAGCTTTCTTT
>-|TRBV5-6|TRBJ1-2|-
CASSVARSYTF
TGTGCCAGCAGCGTGGCGAGGAGCTACACCTTC
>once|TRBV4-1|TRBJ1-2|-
CASSQDRNYGYTF
TGCGCCAGCAGCCAAGACCGTAACTATGGCTACACCTTC
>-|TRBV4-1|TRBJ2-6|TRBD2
CASSHAWGGTNVLTF
TGCGCCAGCAGCCACGCCTGGGGGGGTACCAACGTCCTGACTTTC
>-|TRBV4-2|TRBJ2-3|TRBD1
CASSQEGQGADTQYF
TGTGCCAGCAGCCAAGAGGGACAGGGCGCGGATACGCAGTATTTT
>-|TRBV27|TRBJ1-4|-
CASSLSYGEKLFF
TGTGCCAGCAGTTTATCCTACGGTGAAAAACTGTTTTTT
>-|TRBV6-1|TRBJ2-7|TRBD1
CASSEAGTGGYEQYF
TGTGCCAGCAGTGAAGCCGGGACAGGGGGCTACGAGCAGTACTTC
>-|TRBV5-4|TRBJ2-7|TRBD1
CASSEDRTEQYF
TGTGCCAGCAGCGAGGACAGGACCGAGCAGTACTTC
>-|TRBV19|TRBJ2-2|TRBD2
CASSIAGGTGELFF
TGTGCCAGTAGTATAGCGGGGGGCACCGGGGAGCTGTTTTTT
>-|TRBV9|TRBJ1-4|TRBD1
CASSLGQGAEKLFF
TGTGCCAGCAGCTTAGGACAGGGGGCTGAAAAACTGTTTTTT
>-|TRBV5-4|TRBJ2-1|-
CASSMAEFPYNEQFF
TGTGCCAGCAGCATGGCGGAGTTTCCCTACAATGAGCAGTTCTTC
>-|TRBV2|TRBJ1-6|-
CASSEEGYNSPLHF
TGTGCCAGCAGTGAAGAGGGGTATAATTCACCCCTCCACTTT
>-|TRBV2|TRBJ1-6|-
CASSEARTSYNSPLHF
TGTGCCAGCAGTGAAGCAAGGACAAGCTATAATTCACCCCTCCACTTT
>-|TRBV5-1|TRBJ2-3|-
CASSLAPADTQYF
TGCGCCAGCAGCTTGGCCCCGGCAGATACGCAGTATTTT
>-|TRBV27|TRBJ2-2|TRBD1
CASRTGGGELFF
TGTGCCAGCAGGACAGGGGGCGGGGAGCTGTTTTTT
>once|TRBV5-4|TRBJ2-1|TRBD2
CASSLGLADNEQFF
TGTGCCAGCAGCCTCGGACTAGCGGACAATGAGCAGTTCTTC
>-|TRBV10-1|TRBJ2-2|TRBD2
CARPRGERGATGELFF
TGCGCCAGACCTCGAGGGGAGCGGGGGGCCACCGGGGAGCTGTTTTTT
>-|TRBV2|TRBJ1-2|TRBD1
CASSGTGQIYGYTF
TGTGCCAGCAGTGGAACGGGACAGATCTATGGCTACACCTTC
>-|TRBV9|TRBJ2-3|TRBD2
CASSVGSGGTDTQYF
TGTGCCAGCAGCGTAGGGAGCGGGGGCACAGATACGCAGTATTTT
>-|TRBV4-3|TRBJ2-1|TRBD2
CASSQRAGGFYEQFF
TGCGCCAGCAGCCAGAGAGCGGGGGGGTTCTATGAGCAGTTCTTC
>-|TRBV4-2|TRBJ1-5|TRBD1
CASSERTGPNQPQHF
TGTGCCAGCAGCGAAAGGACAGGCCCCAATCAGCCCCAGCATTTT
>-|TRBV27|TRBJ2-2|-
CASKFGGTGELFF
TGTGCCAGCAAGTTCGGGGGCACCGGGGAGCTGTTTTTT
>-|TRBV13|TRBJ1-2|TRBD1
CASSFLGGAEGYTF
TGTGCCAGCAGCTTTTTAGGGGGCGCGGAGGGCTACACCTTC
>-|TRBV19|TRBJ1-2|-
CASSIAQGKYLDGYTF
TGTGCCAGTAGTATAGCCCAGGGGAAATATCTAGATGGCTACACCTTC
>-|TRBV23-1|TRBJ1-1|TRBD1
CASSHFPGTGIEAFF
TGCGCCAGCAGTCATTTCCCCGGGACAGGGATTGAAGCTTTCTTT
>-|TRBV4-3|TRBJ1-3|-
CASSQGQNSGNTIYF
TGCGCCAGCAGCCAAGGCCAGAACTCTGGAAACACCATATATTTT
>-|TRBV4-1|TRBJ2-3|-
CASSHGGTDTQYF
TGCGCCAGCAGCCACGGGGGCACAGATACGCAGTATTTT
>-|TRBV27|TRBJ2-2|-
CASSLEGALLPGELFF
TGTGCCAGCAGTTTGGAAGGGGCGCTTTTACCCGGGGAGCTGTTTTTT
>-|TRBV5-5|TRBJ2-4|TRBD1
CASHPGGQNIQYF
TGTGCCAGCCACCCAGGGGGCCAAAACATTCAGTACTTC
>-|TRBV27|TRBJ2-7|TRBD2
CASSLWAGGSYEQYF
TGTGCCAGCAGTTTGTGGGCGGGGGGATCCTACGAGCAGTACTTC
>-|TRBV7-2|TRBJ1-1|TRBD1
CASSTAGGHTEAFF
TGTGCCAGCAGCACTGCAGGGGGCCACACTGAAGCTTTCTTT
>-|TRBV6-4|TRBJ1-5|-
CASSDPHRVGGSSNQPQHF
TGTGCCAGCAGTGACCCCCACAGGGTTGGGGGATCTAGCAATCAGCCCCAGCATTTT
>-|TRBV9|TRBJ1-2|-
CASSGAYGYTF
TGTGCCAGCAGCGGAGCCTATGGCTACACCTTC
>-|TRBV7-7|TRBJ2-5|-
CASSLRTDKETQYF
TGTGCTAGCAGCCTACGGACAGATAAAGAGACCCAGTACTTC
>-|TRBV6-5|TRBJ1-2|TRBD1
CASRGTGSYGYTF
TGTGCCAGCAGGGGGACAGGGTCCTATGGCTACACCTTC
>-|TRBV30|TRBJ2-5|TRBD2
CAWSVAGETQYF
TGTGCCTGGAGTGTAGCGGGGGAGACCCAGTACTTC
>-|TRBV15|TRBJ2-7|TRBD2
CATSPNPRGGARYEQYF
TGTGCCACCAGCCCCAACCCCCGCGGGGGGGCCAGATACGAGCAGTACTTC
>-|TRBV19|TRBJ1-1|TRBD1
CASSPGQYTEAFF
TGTGCCAGTAGTCCGGGACAGTACACTGAAGCTTTCTTT
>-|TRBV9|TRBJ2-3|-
CASSVVTSASDTQYF
TGTGCCAGCAGCGTAGTAACTAGTGCCTCAGATACGCAGTATTTT
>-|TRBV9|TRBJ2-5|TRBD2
CASSVSGGAGETQYF
TGTGCCAGCAGCGTTAGCGGGGGGGCCGGAGAGACCCAGTACTTC
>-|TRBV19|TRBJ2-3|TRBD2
CASSIGTSGTDTQYF
TGTGCCAGTAGTATTGGGACTAGCGGCACAGATACGCAGTATTTT
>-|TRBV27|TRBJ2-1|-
CASSPGGSYNEQFF
TGTGCCAGCAGTCCCGGGGGCTCCTACAATGAGCAGTTCTTC
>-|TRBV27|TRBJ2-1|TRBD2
CASTNRGGAANNEQFF
TGTGCCAGCACCAATCGCGGGGGGGCCGCTAACAATGAGCAGTTCTTC
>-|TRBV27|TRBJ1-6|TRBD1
CASSSGQGSYNSPLHF
TGTGCCAGCAGTTCAGGACAGGGGTCCTATAATTCACCCCTCCACTTT
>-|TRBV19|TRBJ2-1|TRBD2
CASSIPWTSGGRYEQFF
TGTGCCAGTAGTATCCCCTGGACTAGCGGGGGGAGGTATGAGCAGTTCTTC
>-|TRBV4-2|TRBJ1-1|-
CASSQGLGSSTEAFF
TGTGCCAGCAGCCAAGGTCTAGGGAGTAGCACTGAAGCTTTCTTT
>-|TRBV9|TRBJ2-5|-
CASSGPTRRTQYF
TGTGCCAGCAGCGGTCCCACAAGGAGGACCCAGTACTTC